A single sample is the source of the 17 T cell receptor beta chains below, sequenced in a study of T cells in localized non-small cell lung cancer. Assay used: immunoSEQ multiplex PCR; TCRdb lists only in-frame clones, some missing. The data hold 53,000 or so clones, with 91% observed a single time. The sequences come from peripheral blood, collected before any cancer treatment. These receptors were collected from a man aged 40 to 70 with stage I lung adenocarcinoma.

This rearrangement joins TRBV2 to TRBJ2-7, with TRBD2 matching 13 bases. Germline CDR1 is SNHLY and CDR2 is FYNNEI. Germline trimming cut 7 bases from V and 5 bases from J; bases unmatched to any gene: 5. The CDR3 is 14 residues long. The CDR3 sequence is CASTPGLAGNEQYF. CDR3 sequence (DNA): TGTGCCAGCACTCCGGGACTAGCGGGGAACGAGCAGTACTTC. Full variable domain (rest looked up from reference TRBV2 and TRBJ2-7): EPEVTQTPSHQVTQMGQEVILRCVPISNHLYFYWYRQILGQKVEFLVSFYNNEISEKSEIFDDQFSVERPDGSNFTLKIRSTKLEDSAMYFCASTPGLAGNEQYFGPGTRLTVT.

This clone was observed at least ten times. The chain is built from TRBV7-9 and TRBJ2-7; either TRBD1 or TRBD2 may supply D (5 bases each). The CDR3 consists of 15 residues. CDR1 is SEHNR, CDR2 FQNEAQ, per germline (reference sequence). The V end lost 5 bases, the J end lost 2 bases, and 16 bases lay between the germline ends. CDR3 DNA sequence: TGTGCCAGCAGCAGTGAAGGTCGGGACGCCTACGAGCAGTACTTC. The encoded protein is CASSSEGRDAYEQYF. The variable domain in full, completed from reference TRBV7-9 and TRBJ2-7, reads DTGVSQNPRHKITKRGQNVTFRCDPISEHNRLYWYRQTLGQGPEFLTYFQNEAQLEKSRLLSDRFSAERPKGSFSTLEIQRTEQGDSAMYLCASSSEGRDAYEQYFGPGTRLTVT.

The V and J genes are TRBV16 and TRBJ2-5, with 10 bases matching TRBD1. The length of the CDR3 is 15 residues. The germline CDR1 and CDR2 sequences are KGHSY and FQNENV. V shed 4 bases and J 3 bases; nucleotides not matched to a gene: 5. The DNA of the CDR3 is TGTGCCAGCAGCCTACTGGGACAGGGGAAAGAGACCCAGTACTTC. The encoded protein is CASSLLGQGKETQYF.

V and J are TRBV2 and TRBJ2-1, with 8 bases matching TRBD2. Germline values: CDR1 SNHLY, CDR2 FYNNEI. Trimming at V came to 1 base and at J to 5 bases, leaving 4 bases not matched to a gene. This CDR3 has 15 residues. CDR3 coding DNA: TGTGCCAGCAGTGAAGTAGCGGGATCCCACAATGAGCAGTTCTTC. Amino acid sequence: CASSEVAGSHNEQFF.

The chain employs TRBV5-1 and TRBJ2-5, with TRBD2 matching over 8 bases. Germline V CDR1 and CDR2: SGHRS, YFSETQ. The CDR3 spans 15 residues. The junction had 10 bases not matched to a gene; V was cut back by 4 bases and J by 5 bases. The CDR3: CASSTESGSMETQYF. The CDR3 DNA follows: TGCGCCAGCAGCACGGAGAGCGGGAGTATGGAGACCCAGTACTTC.

The gene calls are TRBV30 and TRBJ2-7, with 14 bases matching TRBD2. This CDR3 region has 16 residues. V was pared by 2 bases and J by 4 bases, with 7 bases of the junction left unmatched. CDR1 GTSNPN and CDR2 SVGIG come from the germline V gene (reference sequence). The CDR3 protein is CAWSTYGTSGSYEQYF. Written as DNA, the CDR3 is TGTGCCTGGAGTACATACGGGACTAGCGGGAGTTACGAGCAGTACTTC. Together with reference TRBV30 and TRBJ2-7, the CDR3 gives the full variable domain: SQTIHQWPATLVQPVGSPLSLECTVEGTSNPNLYWYRQAAGRGLQLLFYSVGIGQISSEVPQNLSASRPQDRQFILSSKKLLLSDSGFYLCAWSTYGTSGSYEQYFGPGTRLTVT.

The V gene is TRBV5-1, the J gene TRBJ2-7; possibly TRBD1 for D (5 bases). Germline CDR1 SGHRS, CDR2 YFSETQ. Trimming took off 2 bases at V and 3 bases at J, with 18 bases between the two ends. CDR3 length: 16 amino acids. CDR3 residues: CASSFHRVDTIYEQYF. DNA of the CDR3: TGCGCCAGCAGCTTCCATCGTGTGGACACTATCTACGAGCAGTACTTC.

The chain links TRBV7-3 to TRBJ2-1; D uncertain. This CDR3 comprises 13 residues. The V and J ends lost 3 bases and 5 bases respectively, with 8 bases between them. CDR1 and CDR2 (germline): SGHTA, FQGTGA. The DNA for the CDR3 is TGTGCCAGCAGCTTGACAAATCACAATGAGCAGTTCTTC. This sequence encodes CASSLTNHNEQFF. The complete variable domain, with remaining parts taken from reference TRBV7-3 and TRBJ2-1, reads GAGVSQTPSNKVTEKGKYVELRCDPISGHTALYWYRQSLGQGPEFLIYFQGTGAADDSGLPNDRFFAVRPEGSVSTLKIQRTERGDSAVYLCASSLTNHNEQFFGPGTRLTVL.

The chain links TRBV7-9 to TRBJ2-3, with a tentative D call TRBD1 (6 bases). Germline V CDR1 and CDR2: SEHNR, FQNEAQ (reference sequence). The CDR3 consists of 16 residues. The germline V and J ends were trimmed by 7 bases and 1 base, with 18 bases remaining between them. The DNA for the CDR3 is TGTGCCAGCAACACCCTGCCGCGACAGGGCACAGATACGCAGTATTTT. Protein: CASNTLPRQGTDTQYF.

V and J are TRBV11-2 and TRBJ2-2, with a weak D call TRBD2 (6 bases). Trimming left V 7 bases short and J 5 bases short, with 8 bases between. The CDR3 totals 12 residues. Germline V CDR1 and CDR2: SGHAT, FQNNGV. The CDR3, as DNA: TGTGCCAGCACAGGGAGGACCGGGGAGCTGTTTTTT. Translation gives CASTGRTGELFF.

The V call is TRBV28, the J call TRBJ1-4; 8 bases fit TRBD1. Germline CDR1 is MDHEN and CDR2 is SYDVKM. The J segment lost 7 bases and the V segment lost 9 bases, leaving 7 bases of the junction unmatched. CDR3 length: 13 amino acids. The CDR3 DNA reads TGTGCCAGTCTTAGTCAGGGGGCTGAAAAACTGTTTTTT. Its translation is CASLSQGAEKLFF.

DNA for the CDR3: TGCGCCAGCAGCCGACAGGGAGGGGGGCTAGCCAAAAACATTCAGTACTTC. This translates into CASSRQGGGLAKNIQYF. V is TRBV4-1 and J is TRBJ2-4, with D perhaps being TRBD1 or TRBD2 (7 bases each). The germline V gene has CDR1 MGHRA and CDR2 YSYEKL. This CDR3 has 17 amino acids. The V and J ends lost 4 bases and 0 bases respectively, with 16 bases between them.

V is TRBV7-2 and J is TRBJ2-1; D may be TRBD1 or TRBD2 (7 bases each). The CDR3 is 16 amino acids. CDR1 is SGHTA, CDR2 FQGNSA, per germline. V was pared by 2 bases and J by 3 bases, with 14 bases between. CDR3 DNA sequence: TGTGCCAGCAGCTTAAGCGGGACAGCCTACTACAATGAGCAGTTCTTC. Residues: CASSLSGTAYYNEQFF.

The chain employs TRBV13 and TRBJ2-2; TRBD2 aligns across 7 bases. Trimming at V came to 3 bases and at J to 5 bases, leaving 0 bases not matched to a gene. This CDR3 comprises 13 residues. CDR1 and CDR2 from the germline V gene are PRHDT and FYEKMQ (reference sequence). The CDR3 bases are TGTGCCAGCAGCTTGCGGGAGACCGGGGAGCTGTTTTTT. Translating it yields CASSLRETGELFF.

The chain joins TRBV30 to TRBJ2-6; possible D gene TRBD1, 6 bases. The CDR3 has 17 residues. Per the germline V gene, CDR1 is GTSNPN and CDR2 is SVGIG (reference sequence). The V end lost 1 base, the J end lost 2 bases, and 15 bases lay between the germline ends. CDR3 sequence: CAWSGQGQIAGANVLTF. The CDR3 DNA is TGTGCCTGGAGTGGGCAGGGACAAATTGCTGGGGCCAACGTCCTGACTTTC.

The chain joins TRBV19 to TRBJ2-7, with 7 bases aligning to TRBD2. The CDR3 loop spans 13 amino acids. The trim removed 4 bases at V and 2 bases at J, leaving 2 bases unmatched. Germline CDR1 and CDR2: LNHDA and SQIVND (reference sequence). The DNA of the CDR3 is TGTGCCAGTAGTACCGGACTAGCCTACGAGCAGTACTTC. It yields the protein CASSTGLAYEQYF.

This sequence joins TRBV27 and TRBJ2-7; tentative D call: TRBD1 (5 bases). This CDR3 is 14 amino acids long. V dropped 2 bases and J dropped 0 bases, with 8 bases sitting between them. CDR1 and CDR2 from the germline V gene are MNHEY and SMNVEV (reference sequence). CDR3 DNA sequence: TGTGCCAGCAGTTTAGTCGACAGCTCCTACGAGCAGTACTTC. Protein product: CASSLVDSSYEQYF.